This TCR beta chain was recorded in a study of blood T cell repertoires in COVID-19. Across the study: Both acute and convalescent COVID-19 samples were obtained from the United States, Italy and Spain.

Germline loops: CDR1 MNHNY, CDR2 SVGAGI (reference sequence). V gave up 5 bases and J gave up 4 bases, with 15 bases separating them. This CDR3 is built from 15 residues. In the original workflow: Amplified reference gene primers provided the basis for estimating nucleated cell counts. The protocol was immunoSEQ multiplex PCR, while the TCRdb copy is restricted to in-frame clones and leaves out a portion. V and J calls and clone size are those listed in that table; D and trimming were worked out from the DNA. The profile shows fewer than 300,000 clones, more than 75% of them singletons. Sequences were obtained from peripheral blood. This chain uses TRBV6-6 with TRBJ1-3; TRBD1 is a possible D gene (6 bases). The clonotype comes from a woman in her forties who had recovered from COVID-19. CDR3: CASSGTGGRGNTIYF. The DNA of the CDR3 is TGTGCCAGCAGTGGGACCGGGGGGCGAGGAAACACCATATATTTT.